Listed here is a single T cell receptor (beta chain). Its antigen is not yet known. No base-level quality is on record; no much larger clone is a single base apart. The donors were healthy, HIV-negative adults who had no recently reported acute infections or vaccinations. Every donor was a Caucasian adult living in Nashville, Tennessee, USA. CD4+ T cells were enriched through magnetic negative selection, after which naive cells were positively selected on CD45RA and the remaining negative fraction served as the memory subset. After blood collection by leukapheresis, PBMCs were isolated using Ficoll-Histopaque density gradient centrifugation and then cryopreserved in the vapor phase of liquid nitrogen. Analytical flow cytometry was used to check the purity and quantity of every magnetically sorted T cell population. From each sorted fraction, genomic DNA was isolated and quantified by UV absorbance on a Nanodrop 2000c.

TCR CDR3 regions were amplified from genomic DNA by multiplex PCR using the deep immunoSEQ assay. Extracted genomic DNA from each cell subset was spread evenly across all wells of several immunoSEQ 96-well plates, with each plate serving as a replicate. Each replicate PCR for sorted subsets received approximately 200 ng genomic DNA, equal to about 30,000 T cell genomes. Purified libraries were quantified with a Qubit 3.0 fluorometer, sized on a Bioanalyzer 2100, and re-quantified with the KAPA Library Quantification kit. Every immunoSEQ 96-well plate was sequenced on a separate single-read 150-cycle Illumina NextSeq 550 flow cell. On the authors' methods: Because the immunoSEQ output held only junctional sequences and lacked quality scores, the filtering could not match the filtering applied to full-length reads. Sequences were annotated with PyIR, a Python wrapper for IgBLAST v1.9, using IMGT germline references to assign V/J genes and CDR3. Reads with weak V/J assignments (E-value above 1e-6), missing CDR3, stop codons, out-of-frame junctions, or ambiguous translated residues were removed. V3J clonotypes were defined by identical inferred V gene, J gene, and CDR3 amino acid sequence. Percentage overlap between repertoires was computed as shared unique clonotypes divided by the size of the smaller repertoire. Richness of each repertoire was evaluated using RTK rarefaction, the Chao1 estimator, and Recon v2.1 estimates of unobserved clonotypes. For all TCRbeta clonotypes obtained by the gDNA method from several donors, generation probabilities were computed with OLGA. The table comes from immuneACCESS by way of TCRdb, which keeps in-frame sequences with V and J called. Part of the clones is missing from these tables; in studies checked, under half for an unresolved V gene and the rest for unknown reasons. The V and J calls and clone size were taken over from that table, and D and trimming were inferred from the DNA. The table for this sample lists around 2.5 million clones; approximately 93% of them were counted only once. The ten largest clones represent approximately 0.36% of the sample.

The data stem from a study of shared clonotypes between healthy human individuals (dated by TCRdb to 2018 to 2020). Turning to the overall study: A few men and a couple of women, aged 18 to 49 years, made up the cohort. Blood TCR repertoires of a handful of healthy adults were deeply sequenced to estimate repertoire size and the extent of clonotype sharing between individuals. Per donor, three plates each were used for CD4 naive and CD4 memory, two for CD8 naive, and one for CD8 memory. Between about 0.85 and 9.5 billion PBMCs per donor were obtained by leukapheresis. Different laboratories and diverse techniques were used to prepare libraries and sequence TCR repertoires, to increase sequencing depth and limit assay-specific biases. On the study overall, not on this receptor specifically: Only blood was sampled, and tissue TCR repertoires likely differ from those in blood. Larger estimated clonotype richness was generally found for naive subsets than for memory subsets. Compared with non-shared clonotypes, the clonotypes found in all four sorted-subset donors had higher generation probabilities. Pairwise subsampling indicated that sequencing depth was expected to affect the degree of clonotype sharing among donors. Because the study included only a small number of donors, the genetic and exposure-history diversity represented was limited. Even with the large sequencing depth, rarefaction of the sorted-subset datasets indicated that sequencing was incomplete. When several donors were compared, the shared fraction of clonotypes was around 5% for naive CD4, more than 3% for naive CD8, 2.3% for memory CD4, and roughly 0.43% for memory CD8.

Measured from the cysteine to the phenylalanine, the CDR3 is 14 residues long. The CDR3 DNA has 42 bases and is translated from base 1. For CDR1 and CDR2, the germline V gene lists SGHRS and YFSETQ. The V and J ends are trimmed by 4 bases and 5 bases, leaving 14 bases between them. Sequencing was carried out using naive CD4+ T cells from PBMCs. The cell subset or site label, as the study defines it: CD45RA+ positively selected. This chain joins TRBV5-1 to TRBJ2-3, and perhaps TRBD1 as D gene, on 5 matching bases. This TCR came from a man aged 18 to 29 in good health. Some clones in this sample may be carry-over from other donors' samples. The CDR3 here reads CASSAPQAEDTQYF. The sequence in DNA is TGCGCCAGCAGCGCCCCACAGGCTGAAGATACGCAGTATTTT.